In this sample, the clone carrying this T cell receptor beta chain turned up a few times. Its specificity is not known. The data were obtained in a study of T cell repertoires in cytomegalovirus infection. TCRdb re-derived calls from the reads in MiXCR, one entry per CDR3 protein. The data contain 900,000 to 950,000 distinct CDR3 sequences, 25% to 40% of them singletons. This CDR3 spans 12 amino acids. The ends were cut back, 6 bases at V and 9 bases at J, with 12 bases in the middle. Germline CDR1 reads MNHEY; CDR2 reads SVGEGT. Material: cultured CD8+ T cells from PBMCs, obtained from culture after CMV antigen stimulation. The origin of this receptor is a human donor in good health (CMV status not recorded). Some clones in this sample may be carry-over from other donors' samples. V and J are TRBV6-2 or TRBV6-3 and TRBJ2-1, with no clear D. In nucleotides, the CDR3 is TGTGCCAGCAGCCAAACAGCCCCTGAGCAGTTCTTC. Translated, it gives CASSQTAPEQFF.